The 20 T cell receptor beta chains given below trace back to one sample, sequenced in a study of T cells in Graves' hyperthyroidism and ophthalmopathy (dated by TCRdb to the late 2010s). The library was produced with multiplex PCR. These reads were obtained on an Illumina HiSeq 2000. Amplification of TCR beta CDR3 regions was carried out from RNA transcripts. A first-round RT-PCR of the TCR CDR3 used the HTBI primer set with the Qiagen OneStep RT-PCR kit. TCRdb ran its own pipeline on the public reads, namely fastp trimming at Q25 and MiXCR clone calling, and kept in-frame beta chains. Rows with a matching CDR3 protein are joined into one entry that keeps the most common DNA and genes. This sample gives 350,000 to 400,000 distinct CDR3 sequences in total; about 19% of them show up just once. Around 4% of the sample comes from the top ten. Input material: blood. These receptors were collected from a woman younger than 35 with Graves' hyperthyroidism.

This clonotype was seen ten or more times. The chain carries TRBV13 and TRBJ1-2; weak D call: TRBD1 (6 bases). V was clipped by 5 bases and J by 4 bases, with 14 bases between them. Germline-derived CDR1 and CDR2 are PRHDT and FYEKMQ (reference sequence). The CDR3 loop spans 14 amino acids. CDR3 sequence (DNA): TGTGCCAGCAGCCCTACCCTGGACAGCTATGGCTACACCTTC. Translation gives CASSPTLDSYGYTF.

This clonotype was counted at least ten times. The chain joins TRBV7-9 to TRBJ1-1; D not resolved. The CDR3 consists of 13 residues. The V end lost 3 bases, the J end lost 12 bases, and 17 bases lay between the germline ends. Germline CDR1 is SEHNR and CDR2 is FQNEAQ (reference sequence). CDR3 amino acids: CASSFLGREGTFF. In nucleotides, the CDR3 is TGTGCCAGCAGCTTCCTCGGGAGGGAAGGGACTTTCTTT.

This rearrangement joins TRBV19 to TRBJ1-5; D unclear. Trimming took 7 bases from V and 5 from J, leaving 15 bases between them. Germline V CDR1 and CDR2: LNHDA, SQIVND (reference sequence). The CDR3 is made up of 14 amino acids. CDR3 DNA sequence: TGTGCCAGTAATACTGTAGGGAGTTATCAGCCCCAGCATTTT. Its translation: CASNTVGSYQPQHF.

CDR3: CASSLGRRVETQYF. The CDR3 region has the DNA TGCGCCAGCAGCTTGGGTCGCAGGGTTGAGACCCAGTACTTC. The V and J genes are TRBV5-1 and TRBJ2-5, with D perhaps TRBD1 (5 bases). CDR1 is SGHRS and CDR2 is YFSETQ in the germline V gene. This CDR3 has 14 amino acids. V was trimmed by 0 bases and J by 5 bases, leaving 11 bases between them.

This clonotype was detected once. The CDR3 does not end in the conserved phenylalanine or tryptophan, so this is likely a read error. The DNA is omitted, as the CDR3 cannot be located on it reliably, and the CDR3 follows TCRdb's listing. The V call is TRBV30, the J call TRBJ1-1. 14 amino acids form the CDR3, both terminal residues included. From germline, CDR1 is GTSNPN and CDR2 SVGIG (reference sequence). The CDR3 loop reads CAWSLTNRDFFIRG.

This clonotype was picked up many times. The J gene is TRBJ1-1, the V gene TRBV7-2; D perhaps matches TRBD1 (5 bases). This CDR3 comprises 13 residues. V lost 5 bases and J lost 3, with 10 bases in between. Germline loops: CDR1 SGHTA, CDR2 FQGNSA. The DNA of the CDR3 is TGTGCCAGCAGCGTCGACAGCTACACTGAAGCTTTCTTT. Amino acids: CASSVDSYTEAFF.

The V and J genes are TRBV7-6 and TRBJ2-7; D gene uncertain. The CDR3 runs to 14 residues. V was pared by 5 bases and J by 2 bases, with 13 bases between. The germline CDR1 and CDR2 sequences are SGHVS and FNYEAQ. The CDR3 loop is CASSPQDGTYEQYF. For the CDR3, the DNA is TGTGCCAGCAGCCCCCAGGACGGTACCTACGAGCAGTACTTC.

This clonotype was counted at least ten times. The chain recombines TRBV7-3 with TRBJ1-1; D perhaps matches TRBD1 (5 bases). Germline V gives CDR1 SGHTA, CDR2 FQGTGA. This CDR3 region has 14 residues. Deletions cut 5 bases from V and 1 base from J, with 11 bases between. This CDR3 is CASSRRGGNTEAFF. CDR3 in DNA: TGTGCCAGCAGCCGGCGGGGCGGGAACACTGAAGCTTTCTTT.

The chain employs TRBV6-1 and TRBJ2-7, with 12 bases lining up with TRBD2. Germline V gives CDR1 MNHNS, CDR2 SASEGT. The junction had 2 bases not matched to a gene; V was cut back by 1 base and J by 4 bases. The CDR3 consists of 15 residues. The CDR3 DNA reads TGTGCCAGCAGTGAAGAGCTAGCGGGGGGGTACGAGCAGTACTTC. This gives the protein CASSEELAGGYEQYF.

The chain links TRBV27 to TRBJ2-7, with TRBD2 as a possible D gene (6 bases). The CDR3 covers 15 residues. Germline CDR1 is MNHEY and CDR2 is SMNVEV (reference sequence). Trimming stripped 7 bases from V and 2 bases from J, with 18 bases between. DNA for the CDR3: TGTGCCAGCACCGCAAAGGGACTTCTGGCCTACGAGCAGTACTTC. Its translation: CASTAKGLLAYEQYF.

This clonotype appeared many times. This chain connects TRBV12-3 or TRBV12-4 to TRBJ1-2, with D unclear. CDR3 length equals 14 residues. V lost 4 bases and J 3 bases, leaving 12 bases between the germline ends. The CDR3, as DNA: TGTGCCAGCAGTTATCAGGTTACAGACTATGGCTACACCTTC. Protein sequence: CASSYQVTDYGYTF.

The J gene is TRBJ2-5, the V gene TRBV9; D remains ambiguous. There are 14 residues in the CDR3. Between the trimmed V and J ends, which lost 3 bases and 5 bases, there was a span of 14 bases. Germline CDR1 reads SGDLS; CDR2 reads YYNGEE. The chain's CDR3 is CASSARPSRETQYF. The CDR3, as DNA: TGTGCCAGCAGCGCTAGACCGAGTCGGGAGACCCAGTACTTC.

In its sample, this clonotype was seen many times. The rearrangement uses TRBV20-1 and TRBJ2-5; D uncertain. V lost 3 bases and J 1 base, leaving 12 bases between the germline ends. Germline CDR1 and CDR2: DFQATT and SNEGSKA (reference sequence). The CDR3 is 14 residues long. The CDR3 DNA is TGCAGTGCTAGTCCTGGGGTAGTCCAAGAGACCCAGTACTTC. It yields the protein CSASPGVVQETQYF.

As concerns this clonotype: The germline gene is not matched at one end of the junction; a read error may be the cause. V usage is TRBV20-1 and J usage is TRBJ1-1, with a possible D match to TRBD1 (6 bases). The CDR3 consists of 13 residues. Germline CDR1 DFQATT, CDR2 SNEGSKA (reference sequence). CDR3 sequence (DNA): TGCAGTGTTAGACAGGTTTATAACACTGAAGCTTTCTTT. It is translated as CSVRQVYNTEAFF.

This chain joins TRBV5-6 and TRBJ2-7; perhaps TRBD1 as D (5 bases). The V end was cut by 0 bases, the J end by 13 bases, with 20 bases between. The CDR3 contains 14 residues. Germline V gives CDR1 SGHDT, CDR2 YYEEEE. CDR3 sequence reads: CASSLEGSRGVGYF. In DNA form, the CDR3 reads TGTGCCAGCAGCTTGGAGGGGTCTAGAGGAGTAGGATACTTC. Complete variable domain (other parts from reference TRBV5-6 and TRBJ2-7): DAGVTQSPTHLIKTRGQQVTLRCSPKSGHDTVSWYQQALGQGPQFIFQYYEEEERQRGNFPDRFSGHQFPNYSSELNVNALLLGDSALYLCASSLEGSRGVGYFGPGTRLTVT.

This clonotype has only a few counts. This chain joins TRBV18 and TRBJ1-1, with D possibly matching TRBD1 (5 bases). Germline V CDR1 and CDR2: KGHSH, LQKENI. V dropped 4 bases and J dropped 4 bases, with 19 bases sitting between them. The CDR3 contains 16 residues. CDR3 in amino acids: CASSRGGGPLGTEAFF. As DNA, the CDR3 is TGTGCCAGCTCACGGGGGGGAGGTCCATTGGGCACTGAAGCTTTCTTT.

This clonotype showed up just a few times. This CDR3 is CASSSTQETQYF. As DNA, the CDR3 is TGCGCCAGCAGCTCCACACAAGAGACCCAGTACTTC. This chain links TRBV5-1 with TRBJ2-5, with D hard to call. Per germline, CDR1 SGHRS and CDR2 YFSETQ. V gave up 3 bases and J gave up 2 bases, with 5 bases separating them. This CDR3 is 12 amino acids long.

This clonotype was seen many times. The V call is TRBV11-1, the J call TRBJ1-1; possible D gene TRBD1, 6 bases. Per germline, CDR1 SGHAT and CDR2 FQDESV (reference sequence). The germline V and J ends were trimmed by 1 base and 5 bases, with 26 bases remaining between them. The CDR3 has 19 amino acids. The CDR3 DNA is TGTGCCAGCAGCTTAGAACAAGCTGGCAGGGGCGGAGGAAGGACTGAAGCTTTCTTT. Translating gives CASSLEQAGRGGGRTEAFF. The full variable domain, its missing parts supplied by reference TRBV11-1 and TRBJ1-1, is EAEVAQSPRYKITEKSQAVAFWCDPISGHATLYWYRQILGQGPELLVQFQDESVVDDSQLPKDRFSAERLKGVDSTLKIQPAELGDSAMYLCASSLEQAGRGGGRTEAFFGQGTRLTVV.

The chain employs TRBV5-1 and TRBJ2-2; D is possibly TRBD2 (6 bases). The CDR3 runs to 14 residues. The germline gives CDR1 SGHRS, CDR2 YFSETQ. V lost 0 bases, J lost 5 bases, and 8 bases lay in between. CDR3 in amino acids: CASSLAGTTGELFF. In nucleotides, the CDR3 is TGCGCCAGCAGCTTGGCAGGGACTACCGGGGAGCTGTTTTTT.

This clonotype was observed many times. The rearrangement links TRBV30 to TRBJ1-2, with TRBD1 matching 7 bases. The CDR3 contains 14 residues. With 3 bases clipped from V and 8 bases from J, the junction kept 12 bases outside the gene matches. Germline assignment: CDR1 GTSNPN and CDR2 SVGIG (reference sequence). DNA of the CDR3: TGTGCCTGGAGACGAACAGGGGCCTTGGGAGGCTACACCTTC. This codes for CAWRRTGALGGYTF.